This TCR beta chain was sequenced in a study of blood T cell repertoires in COVID-19. Study-level background: Sources were T cells, B-cell-depleted T cells, or PBMCs; the material itself was cDNA or gDNA.

The CDR3 spans 14 residues. The V gene end was trimmed by 3 bases and the J gene end by 4 bases; junction bases not matched to a gene: 4. Germline values: CDR1 SGHNT, CDR2 YYREEE (reference sequence). Using immunoSEQ multiplex PCR, the repertoire was profiled, and TCRdb retains in-frame clones only, with some absent. The table records about 670,000 clones, approximately 90% of them present only once. The specimen was peripheral blood. The genes are TRBV5-4 and TRBJ2-5; 9 bases map to TRBD1. The source is a woman aged 18 to 35 with acute or convalescent COVID-19. The CDR3 region has the DNA TGTGCCAGCAGCTCACAGGGGGCAAGAGAGACCCAGTACTTC. It yields the protein CASSSQGARETQYF.